The sequence of this T cell receptor (beta chain) was determined in a study of blood T cell repertoires in COVID-19. Overall study context: The United States, Italy and Spain provided the acute and convalescent COVID-19 samples. T cells, B-cell-depleted T cells, or PBMCs supplied cDNA or gDNA.

Produced via immunoSEQ multiplex PCR; TCRdb's table is partial and in-frame only. This table holds 300,000 to 400,000 clones, 89% found once. The count of this clone is one. CDR3 length: 15 residues. The germline V gene encodes CDR1 LNHDA and CDR2 SQIVND (reference sequence). Trimming took off 6 bases at V and 2 bases at J, with 13 bases between the two ends. Those who participated ranged in age from roughly 18 to 100 years and resided in roughly 26 US areas. The sequencing sample was made of PBMCs or T cells enriched from blood (not recorded which). The V gene is TRBV19, the J gene TRBJ2-2; the D is unclear. This TCR came from a man aged 60 to 75 who had recovered from COVID-19. CDR3 region: CASRTFAGNTGELFF. CDR3 in DNA: TGTGCCAGTAGAACATTCGCAGGTAACACCGGGGAGCTGTTTTTT.